The entry that follows covers one T cell receptor beta chain sequence. Its antigen remains unknown. The missing CDR3 end, 3 residues past where the read stops, is filled in from the germline J gene. This specimen belongs to a study of T cells in women clearing cervical HPV infection. Across the whole study: Blood came at first lesion visit for cases, post-clearance for controls.

Sequencing used immunoSEQ multiplex PCR; TCRdb keeps in-frame clones, though not all of them. This sample's clone table lists about 18,000 clones. All participants had a single incident cervical HPV16 infection, and prevalent HPV16 infections were excluded. This CDR3 has 15 amino acids. Germline assignment: CDR1 LGHNT and CDR2 FRNRAP. V was shortened by 1 base and J by 2 bases, with 9 bases between the two germline ends. Overall study results and limits: Richness plus V gene abundances separated cases from controls with AUC about 0.8. TRBV6-7 relative abundance averaged roughly 0.1% in cases and approximately 0.15% in controls.

V gene TRBV12-5 combines with J gene TRBJ1-5; no definite D call. The sequence was obtained from a woman aged 18 to 75 with a cervical HPV16 infection that either progressed to CIN3+ or cleared (not recorded which). The sequenced material came from blood buffy coat. The CDR3 sequence: CASGLGQVRNQPQHF. Incomplete CDR3 DNA: TGTGCTAGTGGTTTGGGGCAGGTTCGCAATCAGCCC. The full variable domain, its missing parts supplied by reference TRBV12-5 and TRBJ1-5, is DARVTQTPRHKVTEMGQEVTMRCQPILGHNTVFWYRQTMMQGLELLAYFRNRAPLDDSGMPKDRFSAEMPDATLATLKIQPSEPRDSAVYFCASGLGQVRNQPQHFGDGTRLSIL.